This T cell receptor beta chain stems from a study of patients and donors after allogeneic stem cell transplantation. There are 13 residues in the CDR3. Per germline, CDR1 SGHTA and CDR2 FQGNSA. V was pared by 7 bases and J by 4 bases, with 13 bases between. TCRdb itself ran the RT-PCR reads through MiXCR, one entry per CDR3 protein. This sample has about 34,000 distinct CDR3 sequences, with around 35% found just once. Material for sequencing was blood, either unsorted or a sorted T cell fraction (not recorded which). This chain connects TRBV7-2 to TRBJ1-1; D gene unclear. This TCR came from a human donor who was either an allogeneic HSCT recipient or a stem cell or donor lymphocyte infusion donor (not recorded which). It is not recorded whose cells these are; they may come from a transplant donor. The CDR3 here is CASNPIRSTEAFF. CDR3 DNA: TGTGCCAGCAACCCCATCAGGAGCACTGAAGCTTTCTTT.